A single sample is the source of the 5 T cell receptor beta chains below, sequenced in a study of blood T cells in healthy people across ages. Through a sample-barcoded 5' primer and a J-beta primer mix, a second PCR was run for about 6 to 11 cycles. One entry per CDR3 protein, called by TCRdb with MiXCR from the 5' RACE reads. The table lists about 400,000 distinct CDR3 sequences, about half of them singletons. Sequencing was performed on blood. The receptors were gathered from a man between 60 and 75 years old in good health.

The genes are TRBV6-6 and TRBJ2-3; 14 bases are shared with TRBD2. Germline assignment: CDR1 MNHNY and CDR2 SVGAGI (reference sequence). The ends lost 2 bases at V and 7 bases at J; junction bases unmatched: 5. The CDR3 is 16 amino acids. The CDR3 bases are TGTGCCAGCAGTTACCCGACTAGCGGGGGGGCTAATACGCAGTATTTT. Protein product: CASSYPTSGGANTQYF.

This clonotype was seen only once. The chain joins TRBV1 to TRBJ2-5; TRBD2 is the table's D call, not checked against the DNA. TRBV1 is a recognized pseudogene. CDR3 size: 14 residues. In DNA, the CDR3 is TGCACCAGCAGCCAAGCCGGACTTGAGGAGACCCAGTACTTC. This codes for CTSSQAGLEETQYF.

The CDR3 loop reads CASSAALGLETQYF. In DNA, the CDR3 is TGTGCCAGCAGCGCAGCGCTGGGCTTGGAGACCCAGTACTTC. This chain links TRBV7-2 with TRBJ2-5; D is undetermined. This CDR3 spans 14 amino acids. The V and J ends lost 5 bases and 5 bases respectively, with 15 bases between them. Looked up from germline, CDR1 is SGHTA and CDR2 is FQGNSA.

The chain recombines TRBV20-1 with TRBJ2-4, with D possibly TRBD2 on 5 matching bases. The ends were cut back, 6 bases at V and 1 base at J, with 16 bases in the middle. The CDR3 is 15 amino acids. Germline assignment: CDR1 DFQATT and CDR2 SNEGSKA (reference sequence). The DNA for the CDR3 is TGCAGTGCCCCGGACGGACTCCTCGCCAAAAACATTCAGTACTTC. Protein: CSAPDGLLAKNIQYF.

On this clonotype itself: A much larger clone is a single base away; this may be a read error. The J gene is TRBJ2-7, the V gene TRBV28, with TRBD1 as a possible D gene (6 bases). The DNA end favors TRBJ2-5, so the J call may be wrong. CDR1 MDHEN and CDR2 SYDVKM come from the germline V gene. CDR3 length: 12 residues. CDR3: CAGSDRRETQYF. CDR3 nucleotides: TGTGCCGGCAGTGACAGGCGGGAGACCCAGTACTTC.